The T cell receptor beta chain under discussion was sequenced for a study of shared clonotypes between healthy human individuals. Per the authors' pipeline: Junction-only sequences produced by ImmunoSEQ had no quality scores, so filtering differed. Only in-frame clones appear in the TCRdb table, and some are missing; sequencing was by immunoSEQ multiplex PCR. The D gene and trimming were derived from the DNA, and the V and J assignments and clone size from that table. The table lists some 490,000 clones, approximately 84% of them singletons. V lost 2 bases, J lost 0 bases, and 3 bases stayed unmatched. CDR1 and CDR2 (germline): SGHRS, YFSETQ. The CDR3 covers 16 residues.

The J gene is TRBJ2-2, the V gene TRBV5-1; 8 positions match TRBD2. Material for sequencing was PBMCs. The sequence was obtained from a middle-aged woman in good health. Some clones in this sample may be carry-over from other donors' samples. The CDR3 region is CASSFGSGTNTGELFF. CDR3 DNA sequence: TGCGCCAGCAGCTTTGGTAGCGGGACGAACACCGGGGAGCTGTTTTTT.